This TCR beta chain was documented in a study of shared clonotypes between healthy human individuals. Regarding the study as a whole: It was observed that around 5% of naive CD4 clonotypes were shared across a handful of donors. Non-shared clonotypes displayed generation probabilities falling below those of clonotypes present in all four donors.

The germline CDR1 and CDR2 sequences are MNHNS and SASEGT. Trimming at V came to 4 bases and at J to 6 bases, leaving 4 bases not matched to a gene. This CDR3 spans 13 amino acids. Deep was the level at which the assay was run. The DNA input per sorted-subset replicate PCR was 200 to 250 ng, corresponding to some 33,000 T cell genomes. TCRdb's table, derived via immunoSEQ multiplex PCR, lists solely in-frame clones and lacks some. The table records roughly 2 million clones, 90% to 97% of them present only once. As to this clone: Its antigen is unknown.

The specimen sequenced was naive CD4+ T cells sorted from blood. Subset of the sample: CD45RA+ positively selected. The receptor's source is a man aged 18-30 years in good health. The chain combines TRBV6-1 with TRBJ1-2; TRBD1 matches 8 bases. The CDR3 here is CASSVQGGDGYTF. In DNA form, the CDR3 reads TGTGCCAGCAGTGTACAGGGGGGTGATGGCTACACCTTC.